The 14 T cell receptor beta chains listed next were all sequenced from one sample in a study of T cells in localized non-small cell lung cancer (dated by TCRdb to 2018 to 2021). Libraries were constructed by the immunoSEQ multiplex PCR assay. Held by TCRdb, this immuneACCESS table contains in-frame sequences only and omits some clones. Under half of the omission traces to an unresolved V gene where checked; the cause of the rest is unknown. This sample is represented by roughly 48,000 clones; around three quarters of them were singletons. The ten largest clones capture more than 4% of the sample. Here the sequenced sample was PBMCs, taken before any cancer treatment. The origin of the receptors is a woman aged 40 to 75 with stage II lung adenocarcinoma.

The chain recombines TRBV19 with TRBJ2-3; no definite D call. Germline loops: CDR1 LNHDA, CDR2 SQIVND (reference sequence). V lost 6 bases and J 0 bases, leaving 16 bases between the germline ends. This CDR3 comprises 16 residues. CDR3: CASSPPATESTDTQYF. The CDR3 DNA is TGTGCCAGTAGCCCTCCAGCCACAGAGAGCACAGATACGCAGTATTTT. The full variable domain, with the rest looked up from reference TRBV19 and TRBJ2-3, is DGGITQSPKYLFRKEGQNVTLSCEQNLNHDAMYWYRQDPGQGLRLIYYSQIVNDFQKGDIAEGYSVSREKKESFPLTVTSAQKNPTAFYLCASSPPATESTDTQYFGPGTRLTVL.

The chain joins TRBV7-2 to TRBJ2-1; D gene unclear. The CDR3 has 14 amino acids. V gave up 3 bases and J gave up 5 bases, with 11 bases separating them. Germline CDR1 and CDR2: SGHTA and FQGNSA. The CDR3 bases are TGTGCCAGCAGCTTGAGTCCAGCGAACAATGAGCAGTTCTTC. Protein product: CASSLSPANNEQFF.

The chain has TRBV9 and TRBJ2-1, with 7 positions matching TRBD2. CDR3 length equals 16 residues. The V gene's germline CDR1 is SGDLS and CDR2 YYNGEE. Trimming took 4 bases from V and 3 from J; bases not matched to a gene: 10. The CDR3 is CASSPGEGLGYNEQFF. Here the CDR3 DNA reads TGTGCCAGCAGCCCCGGGGAGGGGCTTGGCTACAATGAGCAGTTCTTC.

The CDR3 is CASSVAGGETQYF. CDR3 nucleotides: TGTGCCAGCAGCGTAGCCGGAGGGGAGACCCAGTACTTC. The chain uses TRBV9 and TRBJ2-5; perhaps TRBD2 as D (6 bases). The V gene's germline CDR1 is SGDLS and CDR2 YYNGEE. The V and J ends lost 0 bases and 5 bases respectively, with 8 bases between them. The CDR3 sequence is 13 residues long.

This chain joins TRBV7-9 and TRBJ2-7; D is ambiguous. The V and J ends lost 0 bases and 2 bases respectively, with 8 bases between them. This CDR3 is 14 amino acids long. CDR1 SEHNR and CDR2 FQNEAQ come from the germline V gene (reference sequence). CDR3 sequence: CASSLAPGTYEQYF. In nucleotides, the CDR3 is TGTGCCAGCAGCTTAGCGCCCGGAACCTACGAGCAGTACTTC.

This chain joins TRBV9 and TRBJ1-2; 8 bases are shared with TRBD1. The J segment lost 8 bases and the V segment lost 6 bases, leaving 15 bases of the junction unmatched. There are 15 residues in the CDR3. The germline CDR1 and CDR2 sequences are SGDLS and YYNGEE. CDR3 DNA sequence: TGTGCCAGCACCGCGACTCCTGGACAGGGCAAAGGCTACACCTTC. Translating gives CASTATPGQGKGYTF.

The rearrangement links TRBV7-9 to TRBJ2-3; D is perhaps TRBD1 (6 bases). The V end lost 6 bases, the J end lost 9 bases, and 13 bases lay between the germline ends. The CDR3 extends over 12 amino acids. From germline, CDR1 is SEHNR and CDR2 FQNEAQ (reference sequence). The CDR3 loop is CASRVSQGTQYF. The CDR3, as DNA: TGTGCCAGCAGGGTTTCCCAGGGGACGCAGTATTTT. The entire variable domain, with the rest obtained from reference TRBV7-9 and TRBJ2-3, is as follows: DTGVSQNPRHKITKRGQNVTFRCDPISEHNRLYWYRQTLGQGPEFLTYFQNEAQLEKSRLLSDRFSAERPKGSFSTLEIQRTEQGDSAMYLCASRVSQGTQYFGPGTRLTVL.

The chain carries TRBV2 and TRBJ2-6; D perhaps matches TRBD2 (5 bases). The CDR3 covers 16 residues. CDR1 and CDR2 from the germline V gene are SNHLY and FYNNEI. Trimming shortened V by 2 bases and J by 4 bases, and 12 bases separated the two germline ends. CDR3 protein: CASSEWLGSGANVLTF. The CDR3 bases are TGTGCCAGCAGTGAATGGCTGGGGAGCGGGGCCAACGTCCTGACTTTC.

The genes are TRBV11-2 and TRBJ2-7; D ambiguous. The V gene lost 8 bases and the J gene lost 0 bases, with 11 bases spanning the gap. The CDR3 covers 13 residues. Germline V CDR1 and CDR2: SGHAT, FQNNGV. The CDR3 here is CASGAALSYEQYF. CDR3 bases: TGTGCCAGCGGCGCTGCCCTCTCCTACGAGCAGTACTTC.

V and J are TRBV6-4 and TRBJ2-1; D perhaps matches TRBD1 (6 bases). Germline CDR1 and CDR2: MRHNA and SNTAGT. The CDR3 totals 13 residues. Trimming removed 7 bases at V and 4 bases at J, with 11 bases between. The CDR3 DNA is TGTGCCAGCATTAGACAGGTGTACAATGAGCAGTTCTTC. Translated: CASIRQVYNEQFF.

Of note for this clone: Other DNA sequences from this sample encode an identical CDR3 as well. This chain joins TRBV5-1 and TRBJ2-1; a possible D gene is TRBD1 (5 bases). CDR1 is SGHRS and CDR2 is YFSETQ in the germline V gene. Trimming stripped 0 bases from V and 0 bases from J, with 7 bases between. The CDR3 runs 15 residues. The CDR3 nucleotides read TGCGCCAGCAGCTTGGGGGGCAGCTCCTACAATGAGCAGTTCTTC. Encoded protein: CASSLGGSSYNEQFF.

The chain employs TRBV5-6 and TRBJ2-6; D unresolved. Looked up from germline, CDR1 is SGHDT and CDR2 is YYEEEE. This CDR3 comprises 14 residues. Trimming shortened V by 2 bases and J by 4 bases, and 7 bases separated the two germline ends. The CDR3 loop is CASSFGFGANVLTF. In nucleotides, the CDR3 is TGTGCCAGCAGCTTTGGTTTCGGGGCCAACGTCCTGACTTTC.

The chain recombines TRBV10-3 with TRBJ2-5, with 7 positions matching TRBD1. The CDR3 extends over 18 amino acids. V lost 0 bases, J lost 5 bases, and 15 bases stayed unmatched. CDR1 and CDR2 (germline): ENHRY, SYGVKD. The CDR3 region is CAISESSVKTGITETQYF. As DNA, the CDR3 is TGTGCCATCAGTGAGTCGAGTGTAAAGACAGGGATAACGGAGACCCAGTACTTC.

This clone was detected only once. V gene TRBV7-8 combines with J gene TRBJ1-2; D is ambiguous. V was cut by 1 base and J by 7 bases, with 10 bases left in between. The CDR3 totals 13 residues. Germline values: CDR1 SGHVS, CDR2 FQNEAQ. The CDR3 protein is CASSLVQGSGYTF. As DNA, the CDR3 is TGTGCCAGCAGCTTAGTGCAAGGCAGTGGCTACACCTTC.